This T cell receptor beta chain was sequenced for a study of blood T cells in healthy people across ages. Study conclusions and caveats: Relative to aged donors, long-lived donors carried more naive CD4+ cells and displayed higher diversity. Measured against age, TCR beta diversity per million T cells decreased in a roughly linear manner.

Germline V gives CDR1 MNHEY, CDR2 SVGEGT. The CDR3 extends over 12 amino acids. Trimming left V 3 bases short and J 3 bases short, with 6 bases between. This clonotype has just a few counts. The antigen is not known. It was with a sample-barcoded 5' primer and a J-beta primer mix that a second PCR of roughly 7 to 12 cycles was run. Tags on each cDNA molecule came from a template-switch adaptor with 12 random nucleotides. Each CDR3 protein is one row after TCRdb ran MiXCR on the 5' RACE reads. The table lists over 1,300,000 distinct CDR3 sequences, approximately 59% of them singletons. The sequencing input was blood. This TCR derives from a young man in good health. This rearrangement joins TRBV6-2 or TRBV6-3 to TRBJ2-7; D is unclear. The CDR3 spells CASSYASYEQYF. As DNA, the CDR3 is TGTGCCAGCAGTTATGCAAGCTACGAGCAGTACTTC.